The 25 T cell receptor beta chains below come from one sample, sequenced in a study of Graves' ophthalmopathy and Graves' hyperthyroidism. Researchers took RNA transcripts and amplified TCR beta CDR3 regions from them. Scientists carried out first-round RT-PCR using HTBI primers and then a second-round multiplex PCR. TCRdb reprocessed the multiplex PCR reads via MiXCR and lists one record per CDR3 protein. The sample holds more than 300,000 distinct CDR3 sequences, about a sixth seen once. Source material: peripheral blood. These receptors came from an adult woman with stable Graves' hyperthyroidism.

About this clonotype: A much larger clone sits a single nucleotide away, making a read error possible. CDR3 DNA: TGCAGTGCTCAACGACCAGCGGGAGTGAAAAACATTCAGTACTTC. This sequence encodes CSAQRPAGVKNIQYF. The chain recombines TRBV20-1 with TRBJ2-4; 8 bases fit TRBD2. V shed 5 bases, J shed 4 bases, and the junction held 10 bases outside the gene matches. The CDR3 runs 15 residues. The germline V gene encodes CDR1 DFQATT and CDR2 SNEGSKA (reference sequence).

This clonotype appeared many times. This chain links TRBV6-1 with TRBJ2-7; 9 bases line up with TRBD1. Per germline, CDR1 MNHNS and CDR2 SASEGT. The length of the CDR3 is 14 residues. V was clipped by 4 bases and J by 2 bases; unmatched bases: 3. The CDR3 loop is CASSADRGAYEQYF. The CDR3 nucleotides read TGTGCCAGCAGTGCCGACAGGGGGGCCTACGAGCAGTACTTC.

This clonotype was recorded at least ten times. The chain has TRBV6-5 and TRBJ2-5, with no clear D. Germline V gene lookup returns CDR1 MNHEY and CDR2 SVGAGI. Trimming removed 1 base from V and 5 bases from J, with 5 bases in between. The CDR3 length is 12 residues. CDR3 nucleotides: TGTGCCAGCAGTTACTTCCGGGAGACCCAGTACTTC. Protein sequence: CASSYFRETQYF.

Many counts were recorded for this clonotype. The chain uses TRBV28 and TRBJ1-2, with 9 bases aligning to TRBD1. With V trimmed by 4 bases and J by 4 bases, 7 bases remained unmatched. Germline V gives CDR1 MDHEN, CDR2 SYDVKM. The CDR3 is 15 residues long. The CDR3, as DNA: TGTGCCAGCAGTTCCCCGGGACAGGGAAGCTATGGCTACACCTTC. Translated: CASSSPGQGSYGYTF.

This clonotype was seen ten or more times. The chain carries TRBV6-1 and TRBJ1-1; D is uncertain. The V gene lost 2 bases and the J gene lost 0 bases, with 4 bases spanning the gap. The V gene's germline CDR1 is MNHNS and CDR2 SASEGT. The CDR3 has 13 amino acids. CDR3 in DNA: TGTGCCAGCAGTGAACCGGTGAACACTGAAGCTTTCTTT. Translation gives CASSEPVNTEAFF.

V and J are TRBV29-1 and TRBJ2-3; tentatively, D is TRBD2 (5 bases). Germline CDR1 and CDR2: SQVTM and ANQGSEA. The V and J ends lost 6 bases and 3 bases respectively, with 16 bases between them. The CDR3 is made up of 14 amino acids. The CDR3 protein is CSVPGERRTDTQYF. In nucleotides, the CDR3 is TGCAGCGTCCCCGGCGAAAGGAGGACAGATACGCAGTATTTT.

The genes are TRBV6-2 or TRBV6-3 and TRBJ1-3; TRBD1 aligns across 7 bases. The V segment lost 8 bases and the J segment 0 bases; nucleotides outside the gene matches: 7. The germline gives CDR1 MNHEY, CDR2 SVGEGT. This CDR3 contains 15 residues. The CDR3 nucleotides are TGTGCCAGCCTCCCGGACAGGAGCTCTGGAAACACCATATATTTT. It specifies CASLPDRSSGNTIYF.

The table lists this clonotype with many counts. Being one base from a much bigger clone, this may be a read error. The J gene is TRBJ1-6, the V gene TRBV15, with 10 bases lining up with TRBD1. Trimming cost V 8 bases and J 6 bases; bases outside gene matches: 7. This CDR3 is 15 amino acids long. Germline CDR1 is LNHNV and CDR2 is YYDKDF (reference sequence). The CDR3: CATCTRTGGNSPLHF. The CDR3 DNA reads TGTGCCACCTGCACCCGGACAGGGGGTAATTCACCCCTCCACTTT.

This clonotype was counted at least ten times. V and J are TRBV6-1 and TRBJ1-2; 12 nucleotides line up with TRBD1. V shed 4 bases, J shed 7 bases, and the junction held 4 bases outside the gene matches. The germline CDR1 and CDR2 sequences are MNHNS and SASEGT. The CDR3 contains 14 residues. CDR3 sequence reads: CASSAGTGGFGYTF. CDR3 DNA sequence: TGTGCCAGCAGTGCCGGGACAGGGGGCTTTGGCTACACCTTC.

This clonotype has ten or more counts. The J gene is TRBJ2-6, the V gene TRBV3-1; 8 nucleotides match TRBD1. The J segment lost 1 base and the V segment lost 4 bases, leaving 3 bases of the junction unmatched. The CDR3 totals 16 residues. Germline V gene data show CDR1 as LGHDT and CDR2 as YNNKEL (reference sequence). In DNA form, the CDR3 reads TGTGCCAGCAGCCCCCGGACAGGGTCTGGGGCCAACGTCCTGACTTTC. It specifies CASSPRTGSGANVLTF.

The rearrangement links TRBV12-3 or TRBV12-4 to TRBJ1-5; 7 nucleotides match TRBD1. Trimming at V came to 6 bases and at J to 7 bases, leaving 6 bases not matched to a gene. The CDR3 has 13 residues. The chain's CDR3 is CASRTTGRQPQHF. Written as DNA, the CDR3 is TGTGCCAGCAGGACGACAGGGAGACAGCCCCAGCATTTT.

This clonotype was seen ten or more times. The V and J genes are TRBV12-3 or TRBV12-4 and TRBJ2-7; no clear D. V was clipped by 1 base and J by 2 bases, with 9 bases between them. This CDR3 contains 14 residues. As DNA, the CDR3 is TGTGCCAGCAGTTTAGTTCTAGATACCTACGAGCAGTACTTC. It specifies CASSLVLDTYEQYF.

This clonotype was recorded many times. This chain joins TRBV24-1 and TRBJ2-2, with D possibly matching TRBD2 (5 bases). Trimming left V 5 bases short and J 0 bases short, with 9 bases between. Germline V gives CDR1 KGHDR, CDR2 SFDVKD. There are 15 residues in the CDR3. As DNA, the CDR3 is TGTGCCACCAGTGTCGCGGGCGCGAACACCGGGGAGCTGTTTTTT. This encodes CATSVAGANTGELFF.

In this sample, this clonotype turned up many times. The V gene is TRBV2, the J gene TRBJ1-3; the match to TRBD1 covers 12 bases. The V and J ends lost 3 bases and 3 bases, in that order; junction bases with no gene match: 3. This CDR3 comprises 16 residues. CDR1 is SNHLY and CDR2 is FYNNEI in the germline V gene. Here the CDR3 reads CASSERDRGHGNTIYF. As DNA, the CDR3 is TGTGCCAGCAGTGAGCGGGACAGGGGGCATGGAAACACCATATATTTT. The variable domain in full, completed from reference TRBV2 and TRBJ1-3, reads EPEVTQTPSHQVTQMGQEVILRCVPISNHLYFYWYRQILGQKVEFLVSFYNNEISEKSEIFDDQFSVERPDGSNFTLKIRSTKLEDSAMYFCASSERDRGHGNTIYFGEGSWLTVV.

This clonotype was recorded many times. The chain recombines TRBV20-1 with TRBJ2-7; 7 positions agree with TRBD2. From germline, CDR1 is DFQATT and CDR2 SNEGSKA (reference sequence). V lost 6 bases, J lost 2 bases, and 1 base stayed unmatched. The CDR3 totals 11 residues. CDR3 in DNA: TGCAGTGCCGGGACTACCTACGAGCAGTACTTC. Translation: CSAGTTYEQYF.

This clonotype was picked up many times. The J gene is TRBJ1-2, the V gene TRBV28; D is unresolved. The V gene lost 5 bases and the J gene lost 8 bases, with 15 bases spanning the gap. Germline CDR1 is MDHEN and CDR2 is SYDVKM. The CDR3 contains 13 residues. This CDR3 is CASSNPPLDGYTF. CDR3 in DNA: TGTGCCAGCAGTAACCCCCCACTGGACGGCTACACCTTC.

This clonotype was counted many times. The rearrangement joins TRBV14 to TRBJ2-5; D perhaps matches TRBD2 (5 bases). The CDR3 extends over 14 amino acids. Trimming took off 2 bases at V and 3 bases at J, with 10 bases between the two ends. Germline loops: CDR1 SGHDN, CDR2 FVKESK. This CDR3 is CASSQIRDKETQYF. Written as DNA, the CDR3 is TGTGCCAGCAGCCAAATCCGGGATAAAGAGACCCAGTACTTC.

The rearrangement uses TRBV10-3 and TRBJ1-1; D ambiguous. CDR1 ENHRY and CDR2 SYGVKD come from the germline V gene. The CDR3 sequence is 15 residues long. The ends were cut back, 4 bases at V and 4 bases at J, with 16 bases in the middle. The CDR3 DNA reads as TGTGCCATCAGTGCAACCGGCAGGCGGGTCACTGAAGCTTTCTTT. Amino acids: CAISATGRRVTEAFF.

This clonotype has a count of ten or more. The chain recombines TRBV12-5 with TRBJ2-7; D is uncertain. In germline, CDR1 is LGHNT, CDR2 FRNRAP. Trimming left V 0 bases short and J 5 bases short, with 8 bases between. There are 13 residues in the CDR3. This CDR3 is CASGLVPVHEQYF. The CDR3 DNA is TGTGCTAGTGGTTTGGTCCCGGTCCACGAGCAGTACTTC.

A few counts support this clonotype. The chain carries TRBV7-3 and TRBJ1-1; no clear D. Germline V gene data show CDR1 as SGHTA and CDR2 as FQGTGA. With 0 bases removed from V and 4 bases from J, the gap between germline ends came to 12 bases. There are 15 residues in the CDR3. The CDR3 DNA reads as TGTGCCAGCAGCTTAACACCCTCGATGGTCACTGAAGCTTTCTTT. Its protein is CASSLTPSMVTEAFF.

This clonotype occurred many times. This chain uses TRBV20-1 with TRBJ1-2, with D tentatively TRBD1 (6 bases). This CDR3 has 14 amino acids. V was pared by 0 bases and J by 6 bases, with 14 bases between. In germline, CDR1 is DFQATT, CDR2 SNEGSKA (reference sequence). In nucleotides, the CDR3 is TGCAGTGCTAGAGATGGAGGGGGACTCCATGGCTACACCTTC. This sequence encodes CSARDGGGLHGYTF.

Ten or more counts support this clonotype. The chain uses TRBV12-3 or TRBV12-4 and TRBJ1-2, with 7 bases fitting TRBD1. CDR3 length: 15 amino acids. Losses at the gene ends were 5 bases for V and 4 bases for J; bases not matched to a gene: 10. The CDR3 spells CASSTNRGYGYGYTF. The CDR3 nucleotides read TGTGCCAGCAGTACCAACAGGGGATATGGCTATGGCTACACCTTC.

This rearrangement joins TRBV5-1 to TRBJ2-5; D gene uncertain. V was shortened by 4 bases and J by 5 bases, with 21 bases between the two germline ends. CDR3 length: 16 amino acids. Germline-derived CDR1 and CDR2 are SGHRS and YFSETQ. CDR3 bases: TGCGCCAGCAGCCCTCAAACGAGGACCGTTGGGGAGACCCAGTACTTC. Encoded protein: CASSPQTRTVGETQYF.

The sample holds many counts of this clonotype. V is TRBV7-3 and J is TRBJ1-1, with 11 bases that match TRBD1. The CDR3 length is 15 residues. V lost 3 bases to trimming and J lost 3 bases; unmatched junction nucleotides: 3. Germline CDR1 reads SGHTA; CDR2 reads FQGTGA. The CDR3 sequence is CASSLLGQGDTEAFF. In DNA, the CDR3 is TGTGCCAGCAGCTTGTTGGGACAGGGGGACACTGAAGCTTTCTTT. Filled out from reference TRBV7-3 and TRBJ1-1, the complete variable domain reads GAGVSQTPSNKVTEKGKYVELRCDPISGHTALYWYRQSLGQGPEFLIYFQGTGAADDSGLPNDRFFAVRPEGSVSTLKIQRTERGDSAVYLCASSLLGQGDTEAFFGQGTRLTVV.

The chain has TRBV20-1 and TRBJ2-7; D is ambiguous. Germline CDR1 is DFQATT and CDR2 is SNEGSKA (reference sequence). The CDR3 contains 14 residues. Trimming pared 4 bases from V and 3 bases from J, leaving 16 bases between. The CDR3 region has the DNA TGCAGTGCTAAGAGGCCAAGGCAGGACTACGAGCAGTACTTC. Translation gives CSAKRPRQDYEQYF.